This T cell receptor (beta chain) was sequenced during a study of cytomegalovirus exposure and HLA in healthy donors. About the study: From donors who were HLA-typed, an early data release held around 80 million unique TCRs. General observations from the study: The study put 150 or so TCR beta chains on its list as cytomegalovirus-associated.

Turning to this clone: The antigen remains unidentified.

CDR1 is SEHNR, CDR2 FQNEAQ, per germline (reference sequence). This CDR3 contains 15 residues. Trimming took 5 bases from V and 1 from J, leaving 13 bases between them. It was with 60 Vbeta and 13 Jbeta primers that the PCR ran. Source study methods: Around 9.9 million shared chains were among the approximately 76 million unique TCR beta chains that a later analysis counted. This table comes from immunoSEQ multiplex PCR, and its TCRdb copy is limited to in-frame clones, with some not included. The V and J calls and clone size come from that table; D and trimming were worked out from the DNA. The data show more than 65,000 clones, about 74% seen once. Every donor was a healthy person donating bone marrow.

The clonotype was recovered from a woman between 45 and 65 years old in good health and CMV-seropositive. Sequenced: PBMCs. V is TRBV7-9 and J is TRBJ2-3; D possibly corresponds to TRBD1 (6 bases). The CDR3 spells CASSNRQDRTDTQYF. The CDR3 DNA is TGTGCCAGCAGCAACCGACAGGATCGCACAGATACGCAGTATTTT.